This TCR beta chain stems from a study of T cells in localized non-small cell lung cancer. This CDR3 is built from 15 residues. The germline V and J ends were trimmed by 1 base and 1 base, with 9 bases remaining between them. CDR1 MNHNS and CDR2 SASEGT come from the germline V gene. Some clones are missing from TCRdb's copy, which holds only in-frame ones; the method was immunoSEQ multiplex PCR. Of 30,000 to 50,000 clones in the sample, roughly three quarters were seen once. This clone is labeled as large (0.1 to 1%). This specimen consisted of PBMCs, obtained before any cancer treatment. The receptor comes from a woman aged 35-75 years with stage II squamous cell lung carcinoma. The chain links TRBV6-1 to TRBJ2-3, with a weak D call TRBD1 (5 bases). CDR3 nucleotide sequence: TGTGCCAGCAGTGAAGTAACAGGCGGCACAGATACGCAGTATTTT. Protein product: CASSEVTGGTDTQYF.